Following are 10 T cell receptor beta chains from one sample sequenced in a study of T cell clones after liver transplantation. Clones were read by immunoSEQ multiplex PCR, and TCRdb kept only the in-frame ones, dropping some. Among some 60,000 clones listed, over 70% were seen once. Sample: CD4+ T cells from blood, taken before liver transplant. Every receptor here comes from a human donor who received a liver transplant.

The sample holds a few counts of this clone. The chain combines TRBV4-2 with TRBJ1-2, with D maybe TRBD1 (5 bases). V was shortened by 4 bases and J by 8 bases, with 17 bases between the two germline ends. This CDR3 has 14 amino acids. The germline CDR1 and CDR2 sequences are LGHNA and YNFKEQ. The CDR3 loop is CASSPSRGSDGYTF. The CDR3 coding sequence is TGTGCCAGCAGCCCCTCTCGGGGGTCAGACGGCTACACCTTC.

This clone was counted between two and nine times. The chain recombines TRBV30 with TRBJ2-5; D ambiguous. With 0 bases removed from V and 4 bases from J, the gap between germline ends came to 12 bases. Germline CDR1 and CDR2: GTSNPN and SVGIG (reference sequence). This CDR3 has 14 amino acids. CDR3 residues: CAWSVKSIVETQYF. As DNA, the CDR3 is TGTGCCTGGAGTGTAAAGAGCATAGTAGAGACCCAGTACTTC.

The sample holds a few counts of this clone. The DNA of the CDR3 is TGTGCCAGCAGTGAGCAGGGGGCTGGGGCCAACGTCCTGACTTTC. It is translated as CASSEQGAGANVLTF. The chain recombines TRBV6-4 with TRBJ2-6, with 7 bases that match TRBD1. The CDR3 contains 15 residues. V dropped 3 bases and J dropped 2; count of bases not matched to a gene: 1. The germline V gene encodes CDR1 MRHNA and CDR2 SNTAGT.

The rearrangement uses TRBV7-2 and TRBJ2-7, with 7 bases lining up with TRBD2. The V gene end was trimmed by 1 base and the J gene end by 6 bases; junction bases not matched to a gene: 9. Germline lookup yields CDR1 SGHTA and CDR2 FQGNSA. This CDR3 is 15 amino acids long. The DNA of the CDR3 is TGTGCCAGCAGCTTAGGCCAGCGGGGCCCGGTCGAGCAGTACTTC. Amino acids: CASSLGQRGPVEQYF.

CDR3 sequence: CASSRGHPDEQYF. The CDR3 nucleotides are TGCGCCAGCAGCCGGGGACACCCCGACGAGCAGTACTTC. The chain carries TRBV10-2 and TRBJ2-7; TRBD1 is a possible D gene (6 bases). V was trimmed by 6 bases and J by 5 bases, leaving 14 bases between them. The CDR3 is 13 residues long. Germline V CDR1 and CDR2: WSHSY, SAAADI.

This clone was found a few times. The CDR3 protein is CASSLSTGVKEKLFF. CDR3 in DNA: TGTGCCAGCAGTCTATCGACAGGGGTAAAGGAAAAACTGTTTTTT. V is TRBV4-2 and J is TRBJ1-4, with 8 nucleotides matching TRBD1. V was pared by 6 bases and J by 8 bases, with 11 bases of the junction left unmatched. Germline-derived CDR1 and CDR2 are LGHNA and YNFKEQ. This CDR3 is built from 15 residues.

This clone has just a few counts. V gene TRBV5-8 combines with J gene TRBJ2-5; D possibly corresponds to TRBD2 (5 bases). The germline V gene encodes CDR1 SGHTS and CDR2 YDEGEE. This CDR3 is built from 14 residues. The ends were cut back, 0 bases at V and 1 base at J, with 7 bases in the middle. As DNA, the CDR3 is TGTGCCAGCAGCTTGGAGCGGACCCAAGAGACCCAGTACTTC. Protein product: CASSLERTQETQYF.

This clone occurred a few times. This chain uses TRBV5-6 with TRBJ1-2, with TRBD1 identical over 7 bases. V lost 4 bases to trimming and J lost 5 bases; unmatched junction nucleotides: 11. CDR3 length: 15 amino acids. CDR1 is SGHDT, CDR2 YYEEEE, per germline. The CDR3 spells CASSALQGGGYGYTF. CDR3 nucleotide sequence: TGTGCCAGCAGCGCCCTCCAGGGGGGCGGGTATGGCTACACCTTC.

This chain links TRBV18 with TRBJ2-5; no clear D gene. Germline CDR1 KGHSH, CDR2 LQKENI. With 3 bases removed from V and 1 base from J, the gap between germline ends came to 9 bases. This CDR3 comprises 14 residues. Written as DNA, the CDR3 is TGTGCCAGCTCACCGTCTTCTACCCAAGAGACCCAGTACTTC. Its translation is CASSPSSTQETQYF.

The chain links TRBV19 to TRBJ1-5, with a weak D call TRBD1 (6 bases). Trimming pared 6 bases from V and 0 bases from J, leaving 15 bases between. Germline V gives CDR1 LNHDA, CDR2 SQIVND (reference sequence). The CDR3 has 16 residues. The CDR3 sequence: CASSSGTYYSNQPQHF. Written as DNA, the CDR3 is TGTGCCAGTAGCTCCGGGACATACTATAGCAATCAGCCCCAGCATTTT.